This TCR beta chain was identified during a study of identical twins. Findings and limits, study-wide: High-abundance cord blood beta clonotypes had fewer insertions; memory repertoires showed none. Out-of-frame alpha sequences common to twins were enriched for low generation probability.

Regarding this clonotype: Its specificity is unknown.

A universal primer site was incorporated via template switching, and the cDNA contained unique molecular identifiers. TCRdb processed the 5' RACE reads anew with MiXCR; each CDR3 protein has one entry. The sample contains some 1,600,000 distinct CDR3 sequences, more than 30% of which appear only once. Germline trimming cut 1 base from V and 1 base from J; bases unmatched to any gene: 4. The length of the CDR3 is 17 residues. CDR1 is SGHAT and CDR2 is FQNNGV in the germline V gene. Sequenced sample: cord blood. The J gene is TRBJ2-3, the V gene TRBV11-2, with 11 nucleotides matching TRBD2. This TCR came from a newborn girl in good health. CDR3 in DNA: TGTGCCAGCAGCTTAGTTAGCGGGAGGGCCCGCACAGATACGCAGTATTTT. Its translation: CASSLVSGRARTDTQYF.